This is a list of T cell receptor beta chains from one sample in a study of T cell responses to AZD1222 COVID-19 vaccine. Sequencing was performed with immunoSEQ multiplex PCR; in TCRdb, only in-frame clones are kept and a portion is missing. The table lists about 120,000 clones, roughly 90% of them singletons. This material consisted of peripheral blood, taken 28 days after the second dose of the MenACWY control vaccine. The source of these receptors is an adult who received the MenACWY meningococcal vaccine as a control. CDR3s include the opening cysteine and the closing phenylalanine or tryptophan. Fields, in order: CDR3 length, V gene, J gene, CDR3 protein.

13	TRBV27	TRBJ1-5	CASSKEGGQPQHF
16	TRBV3-1/TRBV3-2	TRBJ2-4	CASSRRERLAKNIQYF
17	TRBV28	TRBJ2-3	CASSKTSGGTSTDTQYF
12	TRBV30	TRBJ2-5	CALRDNQETQYF
15	TRBV5-1	TRBJ2-7	CASSLLSGLPYEQYF
16	TRBV11-2	TRBJ2-7	CASSLLGGVMSYEQYF
14	TRBV18	TRBJ1-4	CASSPIQGAEKLFF
15	TRBV28	TRBJ1-5	CASKRTGSSNQPQHF
14	TRBV5-1	TRBJ2-7	CASSGGLSSYEQYF
14	TRBV10-3	TRBJ1-1	CAISERGMNTEAFF
17	TRBV7-3	TRBJ2-6	CASSLTGRGSGANVLTF
13	TRBV29-1	TRBJ2-7	CSAVGRSPYEQYF
13	TRBV30	TRBJ1-2	CAWSGSGRDGYTF
16	TRBV2	TRBJ2-5	CASSEMGRDYQETQYF
14	TRBV2	TRBJ2-7	CASSYRESLFEQYF
15	TRBV25-1	TRBJ2-1	CASSDWASSYNEQFF
15	TRBV12-5	TRBJ2-1	CASGLTPAGSHEQFF
16	TRBV5-4	TRBJ2-3	CASTSGGTVGTDTQYF
14	TRBV30	TRBJ2-1	CAWKSGSSYNEQFF
15	TRBV2	TRBJ2-1	CASSLGAGGLSLEFF
14	TRBV7-8	TRBJ1-1	CASSLGHLNTEAFF
13	TRBV19	TRBJ1-5	CASVQGNNQPQHF
15	TRBV19	TRBJ1-3	CATLALAAGGNTIYF